This TCR beta chain comes out of a study of shared T cell receptors in the human thymus. TCRdb's copy holds only in-frame clones and misses some; the assay was immunoSEQ multiplex PCR. Here the sample spans some 760,000 clones, approximately 85% being singletons. The germline V gene has CDR1 PRHDT and CDR2 FYEKMQ (reference sequence). Between the trimmed V and J ends, which lost 5 bases and 0 bases, there was a span of 16 bases. The CDR3 length is 16 residues. In addition, the sample was reused for a study of human thymus T cells. That source reports: All donors were healthy Finnish infants who were undergoing corrective surgery to treat congenital heart defects. Resections from corrective heart surgery supplied the thymus tissue. Use of V and J genes seemed skewed within the thymic and blood repertoires.

The sample taken for sequencing was thymocytes. This rearrangement joins TRBV13 to TRBJ1-1; tentative D call: TRBD1 (6 bases). The receptor comes from a girl in the first two years of life with a congenital heart defect. CDR3 sequence (DNA): TGTGCCAGCAGCCCAGGACAGTCATTAATGAACACTGAAGCTTTCTTT. Translating gives CASSPGQSLMNTEAFF.